The clone carrying this TCR beta chain appeared once. The CDR3 loop spans 12 amino acids. Germline CDR1 is MNHEY and CDR2 is SVGAGI. Trimming left V 1 base short and J 6 bases short, with 3 bases between. This entry belongs to a study of blood T cell repertoires in COVID-19. Looking at the study overall: The study drew acute and convalescent COVID-19 samples from the United States, Italy and Spain. Sources were T cells, B-cell-depleted T cells, or PBMCs; the material itself was cDNA or gDNA.

Measured with immunoSEQ multiplex PCR; TCRdb has only the in-frame clones, and not every one. The profile shows 200,000 to 300,000 clones, roughly 88% of them singletons. Across 20 to 25 US areas, participants ranged in age from about 18 to 100 years. Participants were placed into cohorts based on the clinical history they reported. This chain uses TRBV6-5 with TRBJ1-4; D uncertain. Sequenced input: PBMCs or T cells enriched from blood (not recorded which). This sequence originates from a woman aged 40 to 50 with acute COVID-19. CDR3 loop: CASSYLYEKLFF. CDR3 coding DNA: TGTGCCAGCAGTTACTTATATGAAAAACTGTTTTTT.